The clone carrying this TCR beta chain was seen only once. J lost 7 bases, V lost 7 bases, and 14 bases had no gene match. CDR1 and CDR2 (germline): LNHDA, SQIVND (reference sequence). CDR3 length equals 17 residues. Original methodology: Reference gene primer amplification yielded estimated nucleated cell counts. The data were produced by immunoSEQ multiplex PCR, yet TCRdb's version contains in-frame clones alone and is incomplete. That table supplies the V and J calls and clone size; D and trimming were determined from the DNA. The profile covers over 90,000 clones, with 70% to 90% appearing a single time and over 2.5% taken by the ten largest. This sample was included in a study of blood T cell repertoires in COVID-19. Study overall: Italy, Spain and the United States were the sources of the convalescent and acute COVID-19 samples. T cells, B-cell-depleted T cells, or PBMCs provided the cDNA or gDNA that served as material.

What was sequenced was peripheral blood. This receptor was identified in a man aged 45 to 65 with active or convalescent COVID-19. The chain couples TRBV19 to TRBJ2-1, with 12 positions matching TRBD2. The CDR3 loop is CASTGRTSGDRENEQFF. CDR3 bases: TGTGCCAGTACCGGGAGGACTAGCGGGGATAGGGAGAATGAGCAGTTCTTC.